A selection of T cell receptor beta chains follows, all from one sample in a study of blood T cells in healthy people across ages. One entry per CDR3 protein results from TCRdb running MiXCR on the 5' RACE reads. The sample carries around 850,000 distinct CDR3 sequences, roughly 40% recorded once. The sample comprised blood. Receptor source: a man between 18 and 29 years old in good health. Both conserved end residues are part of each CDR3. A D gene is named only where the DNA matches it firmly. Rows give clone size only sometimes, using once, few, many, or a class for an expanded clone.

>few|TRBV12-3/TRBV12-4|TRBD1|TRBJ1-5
TGTGCCAGCAGTTTCGGGACAGCGAATCAGCCCCAGCATTTT
CASSFGTANQPQHF
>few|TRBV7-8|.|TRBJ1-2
TGTGCCAGCAGCTTAGCGATATTTCAGACCTACACCTTC
CASSLAIFQTYTF
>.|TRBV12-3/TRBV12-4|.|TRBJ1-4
TGTGCCAGCAGCAAGGCTGCAACTAATGAAAAACTGTTTTTT
CASSKAATNEKLFF
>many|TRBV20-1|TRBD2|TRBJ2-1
TGCAGTGCTCTGAGCGGGGGGATAAATGAGCAGTTCTTC
CSALSGGINEQFF
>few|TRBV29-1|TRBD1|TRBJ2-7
TGCAGCGTCCCCAACAGGGGGCTCTTCAACGAGCAGTACTTC
CSVPNRGLFNEQYF
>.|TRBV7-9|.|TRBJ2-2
TGTGCCAGCAGCTTAGCGCCGCAGGCTTTATCCGGGGAGCTGTTTTTT
CASSLAPQALSGELFF
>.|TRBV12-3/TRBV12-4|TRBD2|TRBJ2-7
TGTGCCAGCAGCCCAGACGGACTAGCGGGGAGCTCCTACAATGAGCAGTACTTC
CASSPDGLAGSSYNEQYF
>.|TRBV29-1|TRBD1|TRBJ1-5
TGCAGCGTTCAGGGGGCGAGCAGTCAGCCCCAGCATTTT
CSVQGASSQPQHF
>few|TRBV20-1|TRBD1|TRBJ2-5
TGCAGTGCTAGCCAGGGGGCGAGGCAAGAGACCCAGTACTTC
CSASQGARQETQYF
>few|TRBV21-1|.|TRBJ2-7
TGTGCCAGCACGACCGCCAGCCATTTTGACTACGAGCAGTACTTC
CASTTASHFDYEQYF
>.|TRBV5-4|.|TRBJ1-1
TGTGCCAGCAGCGGGGGCGTACAGGCCCCCGGAGCTTTCTTT
CASSGGVQAPGAFF
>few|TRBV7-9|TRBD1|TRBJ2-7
TGTGCCAGCAGCTTCAACCCGACAGGGACGGAGAGCTTTTACGAGCAGTACTTC
CASSFNPTGTESFYEQYF
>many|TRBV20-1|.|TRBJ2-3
TGCAGTGCTAGAGATTTGGCGGGGATTACTAGCACAGATACGCAGTATTTT
CSARDLAGITSTDTQYF
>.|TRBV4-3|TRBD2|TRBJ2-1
TGCGCCAGCAGCCAAGAACTAGCGGGTTACAATGAGCAGGTCTTC
CASSQELAGYNEQVF
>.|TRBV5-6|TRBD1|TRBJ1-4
TGTGCCAGCAATTGCACGACAGGGTTGGTGGCTAATGAAAAACTGTTTTTT
CASNCTTGLVANEKLFF
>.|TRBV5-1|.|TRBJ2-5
TGCGCCAGTAGCTGGAGAGAGGTGGAGACCCAGTACTTC
CASSWREVETQYF
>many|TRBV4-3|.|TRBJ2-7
TGCGCCAGCAGCCAAGAAAGGCAGACTTCCCCCTACGAGCAGTACTTC
CASSQERQTSPYEQYF
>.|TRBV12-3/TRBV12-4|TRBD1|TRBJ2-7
TGTGCCAGCAGCCGACGACAGGGAATCGACGAGCAGTACTTC
CASSRRQGIDEQYF
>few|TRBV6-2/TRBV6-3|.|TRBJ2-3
TGTGCCAGCAGTTACGATTCAGGGTCCGCAGATACGCAGTATTTT
CASSYDSGSADTQYF
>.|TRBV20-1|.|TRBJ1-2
TGCAGTGCTAGCCGGGACAACCTTCGGGATGGCTACACCTTC
CSASRDNLRDGYTF
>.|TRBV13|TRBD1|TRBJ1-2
TGTGCCAGCAGCTTAGGGGGACAGGGAAATTCGAACTATGGCTACACCTTC
CASSLGGQGNSNYGYTF
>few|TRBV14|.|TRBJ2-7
TGTGCCAGCAGCCAATCCGCAACCTACGAGCAGTACTTC
CASSQSATYEQYF
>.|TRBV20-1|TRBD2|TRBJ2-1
TGCAGTGCCCCAGTCTCGAGCGGGAGAATGGCTGAGCAGTTCTTC
CSAPVSSGRMAEQFF
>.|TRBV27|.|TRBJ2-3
TGTGCCAGCACCGGACTACCCCCAGATACGCAGTATTTT
CASTGLPPDTQYF